This T cell receptor (beta chain) was sequenced during a study of blood T cells in healthy people across ages. Study-wide results and limits: Versus aged donors, long-lived donors had higher diversity and more naive CD4+ cells. Getting older went along with TCR beta diversity per million T cells dropping roughly linearly.

As concerns this clonotype: The antigen is unknown. One end of the junction fails to match germline, which may point to a read error.

Next came a second PCR, run for roughly 6 to 11 cycles, which used a sample-barcoded 5' primer along with a J-beta primer mix. The template-switch adaptor was a 5' adaptor with 12 random nucleotides. It tagged each cDNA molecule. A minimum of 2.5 million CDR3-containing paired-end reads was obtained for each sample. TCRdb independently ran MiXCR on the 5' RACE reads; one entry per CDR3 protein. The sample holds around 900,000 distinct CDR3 sequences; 51% are singletons and the top ten take 20% to 25%. The source is a woman aged 55-70 years in good health. Specimen: blood.

This CDR3 is CASSLNGEQETQNF. In nucleotides, the CDR3 is TGTGCCAGCAGTTTAAACGGGGAACAAGAGACCCAGAACTTC. V and J are TRBV12-3 or TRBV12-4 and TRBJ2-5, with a weak D call TRBD2 (5 bases). CDR3 size: 14 residues.